One sample yielded the 19 T cell receptor beta chains listed below, sequenced in a study of blood T cell repertoires in COVID-19. Repertoires were generated with immunoSEQ multiplex PCR, while TCRdb's copy carries only in-frame clones and drops some. The data contain approximately 330,000 clones, about 87% of them singletons. Sequencing was done on a sample of peripheral blood. Source of these receptors: a man between 25 and 39 years old with COVID-19, enrolled during active disease.

The chain links TRBV12-5 to TRBJ1-1; TRBD1 is a possible D gene (6 bases). The CDR3 loop spans 13 amino acids. The germline gives CDR1 LGHNT, CDR2 FRNRAP. The V end was cut by 5 bases, the J end by 7 bases, with 14 bases between. CDR3 region: CASGPDPRGEAFF. Here the CDR3 DNA reads TGTGCTAGTGGTCCCGACCCCAGGGGTGAAGCTTTCTTT.

Concerning this clone itself: The same CDR3 is also encoded by other DNA sequences in this sample. The chain recombines TRBV15 with TRBJ1-2, with a tentative D call TRBD1 (5 bases). The CDR3 contains 12 residues. CDR1 and CDR2 (germline): LNHNV, YYDKDF (reference sequence). V lost 0 bases to trimming and J lost 7 bases, with 6 bases between them. DNA for the CDR3: TGTGCCACCAGCAGAGATCAGGGTGGCTACACCTTC. Its protein is CATSRDQGGYTF.

The chain couples TRBV15 to TRBJ2-7; no clear D. The germline gives CDR1 LNHNV, CDR2 YYDKDF (reference sequence). This CDR3 has 16 amino acids. V lost 0 bases, J lost 3 bases, and 15 bases lay in between. The CDR3 region is CATSRDSPAVGYEQYF. Here the CDR3 DNA reads TGTGCCACCAGCAGAGATTCCCCGGCGGTGGGCTACGAGCAGTACTTC. The full variable domain, completed using reference TRBV15 and TRBJ2-7, is DAMVIQNPRYQVTQFGKPVTLSCSQTLNHNVMYWYQQKSSQAPKLLFHYYDKDFNNEADTPDNFQSRRPNTSFCFLDIRSPGLGDTAMYLCATSRDSPAVGYEQYFGPGTRLTVT.

The chain joins TRBV28 to TRBJ2-3, with D possibly being TRBD2 (5 bases). The CDR3 loop spans 15 amino acids. The germline V and J ends were trimmed by 4 bases and 0 bases, with 11 bases remaining between them. Per germline, CDR1 MDHEN and CDR2 SYDVKM. The chain's CDR3 is CASSSGYGSTDTQYF. The DNA for the CDR3 is TGTGCCAGCAGTTCGGGGTATGGCAGCACAGATACGCAGTATTTT.

This chain connects TRBV5-4 to TRBJ1-1; 8 bases match TRBD1. V was clipped by 4 bases and J by 7 bases; unmatched bases: 6. The length of the CDR3 is 13 residues. Germline CDR1 is SGHNT and CDR2 is YYREEE (reference sequence). In DNA, the CDR3 is TGTGCCAGCAGCCCCACGACAGGGGTTGAAGCTTTCTTT. Encoded protein: CASSPTTGVEAFF.

V is TRBV5-4 and J is TRBJ2-7; D is uncertain. Trimming shortened V by 3 bases and J by 2 bases, and 3 bases separated the two germline ends. Looked up from germline, CDR1 is SGHNT and CDR2 is YYREEE (reference sequence). CDR3 length equals 11 residues. In DNA, the CDR3 is TGTGCCAGCAGCTCCGCCTACGAGCAGTACTTC. Its protein is CASSSAYEQYF.

The count of this clone is one. The chain is built from TRBV19 and TRBJ1-1; D not certain. This CDR3 is built from 15 residues. With 3 bases removed from V and 5 bases from J, the gap between germline ends came to 16 bases. Germline CDR1 is LNHDA and CDR2 is SQIVND (reference sequence). CDR3 loop: CASSIFGLPETEAFF. DNA for the CDR3: TGTGCCAGTAGTATTTTCGGTCTCCCCGAGACTGAAGCTTTCTTT.

This clone was observed a few times. The V call is TRBV7-8, the J call TRBJ1-1; possible D gene TRBD1, 6 bases. Per germline, CDR1 SGHVS and CDR2 FQNEAQ. The CDR3 sequence is 13 residues long. V lost 5 bases and J 6 bases, leaving 13 bases between the germline ends. DNA for the CDR3: TGTGCCAGCAGCGCTGACAGGAGATCTGAAGCTTTCTTT. Translating gives CASSADRRSEAFF.

The rearrangement joins TRBV19 to TRBJ2-7; no definite D call. Germline V gives CDR1 LNHDA, CDR2 SQIVND (reference sequence). This CDR3 has 15 amino acids. Between the trimmed V and J ends, which lost 2 bases and 0 bases, there was a span of 11 bases. The CDR3 DNA reads TGTGCCAGTAGTATACGGTCTGAGAGCTCCTACGAGCAGTACTTC. Translating it yields CASSIRSESSYEQYF.

The CDR3 bases are TGCAGCGTTGCCACTCGACTAGCTATCTCAAATGAGCAGTTCTTC. Residues: CSVATRLAISNEQFF. This rearrangement joins TRBV29-1 to TRBJ2-1; 7 bases are a match to TRBD2. Germline assignment: CDR1 SQVTM and CDR2 ANQGSEA. This CDR3 comprises 15 residues. V lost 4 bases to trimming and J lost 7 bases; unmatched junction nucleotides: 13.

The chain joins TRBV5-5 to TRBJ1-2; tentative D call: TRBD1 (6 bases). This CDR3 comprises 18 residues. The germline CDR1 and CDR2 sequences are SGHKS and YYEKEE (reference sequence). Trimming left V 0 bases short and J 7 bases short, with 25 bases between. The CDR3 sequence is CASSLEPFRDTHRGGYTF. The CDR3 coding sequence is TGTGCCAGCAGCTTGGAGCCCTTCCGGGACACCCATAGGGGTGGCTACACCTTC. Based on the CDR3 plus reference TRBV5-5 and TRBJ1-2, the full variable domain is DAGVTQSPTHLIKTRGQQVTLRCSPISGHKSVSWYQQVLGQGPQFIFQYYEKEERGRGNFPDRFSARQFPNYSSELNVNALLLGDSALYLCASSLEPFRDTHRGGYTFGSGTRLTVV.

The gene calls are TRBV21-1 and TRBJ2-7; the DNA was not compared with TRBD2, the D call given in the table. TRBV21-1 is a listed pseudogene. CDR3 size: 15 residues. CDR3 bases: TGTGCCAGCAGCAAAGAACTAGCGGAGGCCTACGAGCAGTACTTC. The encoded protein is CASSKELAEAYEQYF.

This clone was detected a few times. This chain uses TRBV18 with TRBJ2-2; 9 bases align to TRBD1. V shed 3 bases and J 5 bases; nucleotides not matched to a gene: 4. The germline CDR1 and CDR2 sequences are KGHSH and LQKENI. The CDR3 runs 15 residues. CDR3 region: CASSPRQGDTGELFF. CDR3 DNA sequence: TGTGCCAGCTCACCCCGACAGGGGGATACCGGGGAGCTGTTTTTT.

The gene calls are TRBV19 and TRBJ2-5; D is possibly TRBD2 (6 bases). Trimming removed 5 bases from V and 10 bases from J, with 20 bases in between. Germline CDR1 reads LNHDA; CDR2 reads SQIVND (reference sequence). The CDR3 has 14 residues. CDR3 loop: CASSGGHGVEGQYF. In DNA, the CDR3 is TGTGCCAGTAGTGGAGGGCACGGCGTTGAGGGCCAGTACTTC. Drawing the rest from reference TRBV19 and TRBJ2-5, the complete variable domain is DGGITQSPKYLFRKEGQNVTLSCEQNLNHDAMYWYRQDPGQGLRLIYYSQIVNDFQKGDIAEGYSVSREKKESFPLTVTSAQKNPTAFYLCASSGGHGVEGQYFGPGTRLLVL.

This clone is a singleton in its sample. This chain uses TRBV28 with TRBJ1-3, with a weak D call TRBD1 (6 bases). Per germline, CDR1 MDHEN and CDR2 SYDVKM. The CDR3 spans 16 residues. Between the trimmed V and J ends, which lost 6 bases and 0 bases, there was a span of 15 bases. The CDR3 sequence is CASRLGAHSSGNTIYF. The CDR3 region has the DNA TGTGCCAGCAGGTTGGGGGCACACTCCTCTGGAAACACCATATATTTT.

CDR3 in DNA: TGTGCCAGCCGCTACAGGGGTGGGGGGACCCAGTACTTC. Translation gives CASRYRGGGTQYF. The rearrangement joins TRBV12-3 or TRBV12-4 to TRBJ2-5; the match to TRBD1 covers 7 bases. CDR3 length equals 13 residues. Losses at the gene ends were 8 bases for V and 7 bases for J; bases not matched to a gene: 10.

The chain couples TRBV5-1 to TRBJ2-2; TRBD1 aligns across 7 bases. There are 15 residues in the CDR3. V was clipped by 6 bases and J by 3 bases; unmatched bases: 8. Germline assignment: CDR1 SGHRS and CDR2 YFSETQ. CDR3 sequence: CASNEQGSDTGELFF. The CDR3 DNA is TGCGCCAGCAACGAACAGGGGAGCGACACCGGGGAGCTGTTTTTT.

V is TRBV4-2 and J is TRBJ2-3; D may be TRBD2 (5 bases). Germline lookup yields CDR1 LGHNA and CDR2 YNFKEQ. The ends were cut back, 0 bases at V and 3 bases at J, with 13 bases in the middle. The CDR3 length is 16 residues. DNA for the CDR3: TGTGCCAGCAGCCAAGAGGCGGGCAAATCAACAGATACGCAGTATTTT. Its protein product is CASSQEAGKSTDTQYF.

This clone was counted only a few times. CDR3 DNA sequence: TGTGCCAGCAGCGTGGGACAGAAGAATTCACCCCTCCACTTT. It encodes CASSVGQKNSPLHF. The chain combines TRBV11-2 with TRBJ1-6; TRBD1 aligns across 7 bases. CDR3 length equals 14 residues. Trimming took 5 bases from V and 7 from J; bases not matched to a gene: 5. CDR1 and CDR2 from the germline V gene are SGHAT and FQNNGV.